This T cell receptor (beta chain) was documented in a study of cytomegalovirus exposure and HLA in healthy donors. The wider study: Earlier findings included 90 million to 120 million unique TCR beta sequences obtained from about 170 million T cells. Study-level points and caveats: Earlier findings revealed that most TCR beta V segments proved productive either about 90% or about 30% of the time. For TCR beta chains, V- and J-gene trimming was later linked to a missense DCLRE1C variant.

The germline gives CDR1 SEHNR, CDR2 FQNEAQ (reference sequence). This CDR3 region has 16 residues. V gave up 1 base and J gave up 1 base; unmatched junction bases: 4. The PCR was carried out with 60 Vbeta primers and 13 Jbeta primers. Produced via immunoSEQ multiplex PCR; TCRdb's table is partial and in-frame only. This table holds some 120,000 clones, 15% found once. This clone was recorded a few times. Its antigen is unidentified. The chain is built from TRBV7-9 and TRBJ2-5; 9 nucleotides line up with TRBD2. This clonotype was sampled from a young woman in good health and CMV-seronegative. Sequenced: PBMCs. The CDR3 protein is CASSLVLAGSQETQYF. CDR3 DNA sequence: TGTGCCAGCAGCTTAGTACTAGCGGGCTCCCAAGAGACCCAGTACTTC.